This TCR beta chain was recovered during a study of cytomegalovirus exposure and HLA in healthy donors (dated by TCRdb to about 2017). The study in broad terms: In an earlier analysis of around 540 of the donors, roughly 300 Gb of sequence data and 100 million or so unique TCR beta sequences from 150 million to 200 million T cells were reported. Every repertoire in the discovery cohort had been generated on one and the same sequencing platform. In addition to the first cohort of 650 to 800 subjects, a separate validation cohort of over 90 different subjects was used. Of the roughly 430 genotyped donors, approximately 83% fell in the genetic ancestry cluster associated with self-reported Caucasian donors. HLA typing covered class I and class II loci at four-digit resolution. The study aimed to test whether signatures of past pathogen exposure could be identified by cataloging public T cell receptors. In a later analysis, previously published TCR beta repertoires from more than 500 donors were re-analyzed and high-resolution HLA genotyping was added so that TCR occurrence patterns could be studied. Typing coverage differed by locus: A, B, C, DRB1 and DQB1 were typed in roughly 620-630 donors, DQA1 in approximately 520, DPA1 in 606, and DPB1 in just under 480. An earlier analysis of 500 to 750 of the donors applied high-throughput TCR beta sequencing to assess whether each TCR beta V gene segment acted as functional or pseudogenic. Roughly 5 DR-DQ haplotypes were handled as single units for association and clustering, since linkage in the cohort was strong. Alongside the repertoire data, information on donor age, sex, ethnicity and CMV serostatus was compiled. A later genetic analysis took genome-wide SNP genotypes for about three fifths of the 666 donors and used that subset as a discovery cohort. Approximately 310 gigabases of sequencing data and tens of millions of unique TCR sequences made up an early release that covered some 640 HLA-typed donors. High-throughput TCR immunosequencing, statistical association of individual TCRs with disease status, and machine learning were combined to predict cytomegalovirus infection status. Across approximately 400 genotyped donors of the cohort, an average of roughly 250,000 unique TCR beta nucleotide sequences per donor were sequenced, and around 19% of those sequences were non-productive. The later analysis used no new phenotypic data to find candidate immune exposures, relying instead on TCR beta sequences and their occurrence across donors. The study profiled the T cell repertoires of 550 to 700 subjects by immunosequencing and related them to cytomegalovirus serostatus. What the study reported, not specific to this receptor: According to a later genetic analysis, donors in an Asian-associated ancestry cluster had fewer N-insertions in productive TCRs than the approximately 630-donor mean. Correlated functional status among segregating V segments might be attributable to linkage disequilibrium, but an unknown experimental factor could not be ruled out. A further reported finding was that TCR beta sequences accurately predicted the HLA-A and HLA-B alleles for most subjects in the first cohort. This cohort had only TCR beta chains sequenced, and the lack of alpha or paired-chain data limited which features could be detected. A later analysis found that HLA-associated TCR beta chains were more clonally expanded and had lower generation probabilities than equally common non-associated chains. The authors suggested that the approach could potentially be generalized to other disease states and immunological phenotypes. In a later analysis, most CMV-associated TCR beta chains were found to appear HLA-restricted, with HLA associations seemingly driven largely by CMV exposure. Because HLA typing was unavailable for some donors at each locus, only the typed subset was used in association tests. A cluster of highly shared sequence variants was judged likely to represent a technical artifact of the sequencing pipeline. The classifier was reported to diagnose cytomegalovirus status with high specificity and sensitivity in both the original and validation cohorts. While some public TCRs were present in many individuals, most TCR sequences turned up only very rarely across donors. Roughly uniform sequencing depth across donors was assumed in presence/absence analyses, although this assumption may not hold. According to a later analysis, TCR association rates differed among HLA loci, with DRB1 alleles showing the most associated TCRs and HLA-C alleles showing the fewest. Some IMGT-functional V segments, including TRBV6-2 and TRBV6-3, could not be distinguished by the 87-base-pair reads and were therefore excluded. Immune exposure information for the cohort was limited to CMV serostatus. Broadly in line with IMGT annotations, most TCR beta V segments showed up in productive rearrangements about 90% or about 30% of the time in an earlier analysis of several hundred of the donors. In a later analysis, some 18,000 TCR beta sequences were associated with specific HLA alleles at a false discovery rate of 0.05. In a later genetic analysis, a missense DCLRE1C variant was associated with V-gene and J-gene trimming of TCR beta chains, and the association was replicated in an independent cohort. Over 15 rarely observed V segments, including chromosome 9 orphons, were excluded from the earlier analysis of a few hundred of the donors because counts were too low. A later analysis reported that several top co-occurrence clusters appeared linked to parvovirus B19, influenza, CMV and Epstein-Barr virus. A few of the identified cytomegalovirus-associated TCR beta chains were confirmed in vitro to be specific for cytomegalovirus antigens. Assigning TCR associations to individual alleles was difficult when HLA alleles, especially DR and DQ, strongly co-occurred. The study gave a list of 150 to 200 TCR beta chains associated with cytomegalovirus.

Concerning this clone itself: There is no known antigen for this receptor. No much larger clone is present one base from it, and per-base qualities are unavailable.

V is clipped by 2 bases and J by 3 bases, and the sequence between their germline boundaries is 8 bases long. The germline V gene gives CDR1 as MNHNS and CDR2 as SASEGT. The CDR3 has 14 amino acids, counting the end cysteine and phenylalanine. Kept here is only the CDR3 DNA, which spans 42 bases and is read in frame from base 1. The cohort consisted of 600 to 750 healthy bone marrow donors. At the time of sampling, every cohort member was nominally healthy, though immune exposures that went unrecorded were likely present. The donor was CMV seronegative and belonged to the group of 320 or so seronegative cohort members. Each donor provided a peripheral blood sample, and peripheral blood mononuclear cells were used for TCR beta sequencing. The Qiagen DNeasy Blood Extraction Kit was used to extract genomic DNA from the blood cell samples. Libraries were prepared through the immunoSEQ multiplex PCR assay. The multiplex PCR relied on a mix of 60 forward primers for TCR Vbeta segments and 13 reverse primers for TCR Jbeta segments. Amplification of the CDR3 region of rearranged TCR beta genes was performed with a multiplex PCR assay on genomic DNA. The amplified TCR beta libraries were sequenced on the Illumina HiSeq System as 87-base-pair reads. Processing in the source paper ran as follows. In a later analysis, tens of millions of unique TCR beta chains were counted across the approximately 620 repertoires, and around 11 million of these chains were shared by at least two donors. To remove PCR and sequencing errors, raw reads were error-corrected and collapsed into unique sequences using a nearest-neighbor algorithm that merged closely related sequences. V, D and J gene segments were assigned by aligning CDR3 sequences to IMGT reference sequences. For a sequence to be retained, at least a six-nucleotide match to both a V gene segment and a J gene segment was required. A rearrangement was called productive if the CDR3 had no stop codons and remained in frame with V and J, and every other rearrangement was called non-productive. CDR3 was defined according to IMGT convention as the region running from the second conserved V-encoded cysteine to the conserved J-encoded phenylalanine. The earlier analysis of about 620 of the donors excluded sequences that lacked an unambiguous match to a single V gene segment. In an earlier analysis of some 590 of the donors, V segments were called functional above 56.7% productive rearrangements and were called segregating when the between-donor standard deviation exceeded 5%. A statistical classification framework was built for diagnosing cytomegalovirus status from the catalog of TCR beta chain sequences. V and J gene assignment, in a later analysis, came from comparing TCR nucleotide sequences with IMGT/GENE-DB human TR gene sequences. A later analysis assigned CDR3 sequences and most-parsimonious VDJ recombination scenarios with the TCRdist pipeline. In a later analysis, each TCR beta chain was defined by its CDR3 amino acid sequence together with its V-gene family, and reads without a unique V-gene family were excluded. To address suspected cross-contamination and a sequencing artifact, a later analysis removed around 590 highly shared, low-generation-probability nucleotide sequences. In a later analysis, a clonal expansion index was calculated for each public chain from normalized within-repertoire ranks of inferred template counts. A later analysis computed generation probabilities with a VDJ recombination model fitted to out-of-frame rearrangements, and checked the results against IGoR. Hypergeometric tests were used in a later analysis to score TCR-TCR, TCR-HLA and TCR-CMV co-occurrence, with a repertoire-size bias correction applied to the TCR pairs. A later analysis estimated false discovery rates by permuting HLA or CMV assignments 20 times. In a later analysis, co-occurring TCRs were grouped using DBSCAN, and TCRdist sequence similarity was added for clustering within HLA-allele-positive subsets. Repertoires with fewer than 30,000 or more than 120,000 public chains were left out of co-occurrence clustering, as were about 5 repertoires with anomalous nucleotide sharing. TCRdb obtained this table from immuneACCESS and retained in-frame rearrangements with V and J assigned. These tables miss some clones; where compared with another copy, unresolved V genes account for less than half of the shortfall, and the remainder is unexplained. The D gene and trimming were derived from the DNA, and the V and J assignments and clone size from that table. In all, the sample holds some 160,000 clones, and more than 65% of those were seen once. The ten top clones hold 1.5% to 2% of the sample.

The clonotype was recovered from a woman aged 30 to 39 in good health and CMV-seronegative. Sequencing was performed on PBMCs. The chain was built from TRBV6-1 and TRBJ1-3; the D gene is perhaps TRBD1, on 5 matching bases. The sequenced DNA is TGTGCCAGCAGTGAATCAGGGTTTGGAAACACCATATATTTT. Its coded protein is CASSESGFGNTIYF.